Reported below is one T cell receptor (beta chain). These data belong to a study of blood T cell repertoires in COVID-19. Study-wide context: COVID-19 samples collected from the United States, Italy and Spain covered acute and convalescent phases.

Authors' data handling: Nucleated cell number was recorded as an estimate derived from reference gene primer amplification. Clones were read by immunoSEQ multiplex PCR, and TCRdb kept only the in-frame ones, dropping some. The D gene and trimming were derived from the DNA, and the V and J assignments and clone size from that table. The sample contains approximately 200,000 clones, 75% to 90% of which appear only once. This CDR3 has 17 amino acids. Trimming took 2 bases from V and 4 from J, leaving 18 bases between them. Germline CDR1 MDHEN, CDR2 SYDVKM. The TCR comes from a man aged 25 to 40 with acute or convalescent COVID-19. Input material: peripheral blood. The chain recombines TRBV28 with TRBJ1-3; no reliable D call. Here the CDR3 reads CASSLRSSRSIGNTIYF. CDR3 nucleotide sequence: TGTGCCAGCAGTTTACGGAGTTCACGGTCCATCGGAAACACCATATATTTT.